This T cell receptor (beta chain) came from a study of technical replicates of blood from a few donors. Sequencing used immunoSEQ multiplex PCR; TCRdb keeps in-frame clones, though not all of them. The table has about 84,000 clones, around 97% seen once; the top ten hold approximately 0.2%. The germline CDR1 and CDR2 sequences are DFQATT and SNEGSKA (reference sequence). CDR3 length: 10 residues. The receptor was isolated from a human donor in good health. Sequencing input: T cells isolated from PBMCs. The rearrangement links TRBV20-1 to TRBJ2-7, with a tentative D call TRBD2 (6 bases). The CDR3 loop is CSARDGAGLV. The CDR3 DNA is TGCAGTGCTAGAGATGGGGCGGGACTGGTC.